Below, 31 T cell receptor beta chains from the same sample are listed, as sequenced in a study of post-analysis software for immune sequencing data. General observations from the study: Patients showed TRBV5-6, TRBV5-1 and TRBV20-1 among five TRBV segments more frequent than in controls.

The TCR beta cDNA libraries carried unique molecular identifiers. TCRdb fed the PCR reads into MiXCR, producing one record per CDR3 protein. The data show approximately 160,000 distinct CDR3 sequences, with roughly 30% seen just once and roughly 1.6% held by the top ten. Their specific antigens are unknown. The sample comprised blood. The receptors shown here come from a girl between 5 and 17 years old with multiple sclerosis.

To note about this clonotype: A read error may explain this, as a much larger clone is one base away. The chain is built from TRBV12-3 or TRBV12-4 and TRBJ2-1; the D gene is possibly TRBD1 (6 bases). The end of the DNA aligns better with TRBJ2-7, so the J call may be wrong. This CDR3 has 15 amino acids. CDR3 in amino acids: CASSLARQVHNEQYF. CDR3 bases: TGTGCCAGCAGTTTAGCGAGACAGGTCCACAATGAGCAGTACTTC.

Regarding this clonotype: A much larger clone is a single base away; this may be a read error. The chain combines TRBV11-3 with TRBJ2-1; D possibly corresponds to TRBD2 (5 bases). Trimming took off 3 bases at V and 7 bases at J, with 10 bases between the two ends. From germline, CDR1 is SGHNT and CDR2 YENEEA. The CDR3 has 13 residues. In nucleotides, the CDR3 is TGTGCCAGCAGCTTTGATGGGGAGAATGAGCAGTTCTTC. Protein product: CASSFDGENEQFF.

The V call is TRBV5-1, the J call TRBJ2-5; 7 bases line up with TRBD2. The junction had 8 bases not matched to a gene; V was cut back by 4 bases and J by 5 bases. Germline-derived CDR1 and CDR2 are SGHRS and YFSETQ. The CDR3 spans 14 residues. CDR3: CASSRGLSGETQYF. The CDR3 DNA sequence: TGCGCCAGCAGCCGGGGACTATCTGGGGAGACCCAGTACTTC.

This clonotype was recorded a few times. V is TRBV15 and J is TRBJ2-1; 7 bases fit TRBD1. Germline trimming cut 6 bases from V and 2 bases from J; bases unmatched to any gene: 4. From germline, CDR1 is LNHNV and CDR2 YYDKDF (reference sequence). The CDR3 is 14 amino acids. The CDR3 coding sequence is TGTGCCACCAGTGGGACAGAAACCTACAATGAGCAGTTCTTC. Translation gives CATSGTETYNEQFF.

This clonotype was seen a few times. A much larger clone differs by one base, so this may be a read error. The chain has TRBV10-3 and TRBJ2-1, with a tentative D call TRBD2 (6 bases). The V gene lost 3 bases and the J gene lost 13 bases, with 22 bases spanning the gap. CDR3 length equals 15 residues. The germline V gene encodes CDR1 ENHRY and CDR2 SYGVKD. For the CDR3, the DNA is TGTGCCATCAGTGACCTGACTAATTGGGGGGAGACCCAGTTCTTC. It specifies CAISDLTNWGETQFF.

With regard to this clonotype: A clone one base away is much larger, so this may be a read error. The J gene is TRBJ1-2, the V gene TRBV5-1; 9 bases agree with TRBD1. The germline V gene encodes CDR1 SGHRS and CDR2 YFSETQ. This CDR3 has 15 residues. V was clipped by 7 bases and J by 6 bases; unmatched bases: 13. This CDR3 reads CASGKNRGLGHGYTF. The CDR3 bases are TGCGCCAGCGGGAAAAACAGGGGGCTGGGCCATGGCTACACCTTC.

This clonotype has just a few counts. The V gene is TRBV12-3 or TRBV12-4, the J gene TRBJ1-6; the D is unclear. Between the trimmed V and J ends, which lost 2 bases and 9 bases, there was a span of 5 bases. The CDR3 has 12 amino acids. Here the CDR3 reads CASSLLPSPLHF. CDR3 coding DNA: TGTGCCAGCAGTTTACTGCCTTCACCCCTCCACTTT.

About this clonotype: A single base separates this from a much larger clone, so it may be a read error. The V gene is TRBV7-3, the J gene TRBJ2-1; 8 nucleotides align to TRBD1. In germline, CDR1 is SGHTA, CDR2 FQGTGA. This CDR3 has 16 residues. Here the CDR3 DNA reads TGTGCCAGCAGCTTAAGAGGACAGGGCGCGTACAATGGGCAGTTCTTC. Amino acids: CASSLRGQGAYNGQFF. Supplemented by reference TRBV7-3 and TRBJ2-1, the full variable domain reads GAGVSQTPSNKVTEKGKYVELRCDPISGHTALYWYRQSLGQGPEFLIYFQGTGAADDSGLPNDRFFAVRPEGSVSTLKIQRTERGDSAVYLCASSLRGQGAYNGQFFGPGTRLTVL.

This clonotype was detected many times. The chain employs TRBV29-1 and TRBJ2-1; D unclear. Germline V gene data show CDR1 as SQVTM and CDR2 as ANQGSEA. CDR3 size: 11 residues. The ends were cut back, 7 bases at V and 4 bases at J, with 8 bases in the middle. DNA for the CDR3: TGCAGCGCCGAGATTTACAATGAGCAGTTCTTC. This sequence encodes CSAEIYNEQFF.

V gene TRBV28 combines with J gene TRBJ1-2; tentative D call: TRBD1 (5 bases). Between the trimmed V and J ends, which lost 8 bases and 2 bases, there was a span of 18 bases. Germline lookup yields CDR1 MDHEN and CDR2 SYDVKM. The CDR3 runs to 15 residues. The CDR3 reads CASLGVWQGNYGYTF. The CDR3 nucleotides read TGTGCCAGCTTGGGGGTCTGGCAGGGCAACTATGGCTACACCTTC.

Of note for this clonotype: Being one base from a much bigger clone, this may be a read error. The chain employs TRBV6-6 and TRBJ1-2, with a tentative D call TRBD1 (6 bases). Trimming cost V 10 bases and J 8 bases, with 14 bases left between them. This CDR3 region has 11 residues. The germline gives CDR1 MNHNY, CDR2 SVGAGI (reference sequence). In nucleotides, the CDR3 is TGTGCCAACAGCAGGGGCGAGGGCTACACCTTC. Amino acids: CANSRGEGYTF.

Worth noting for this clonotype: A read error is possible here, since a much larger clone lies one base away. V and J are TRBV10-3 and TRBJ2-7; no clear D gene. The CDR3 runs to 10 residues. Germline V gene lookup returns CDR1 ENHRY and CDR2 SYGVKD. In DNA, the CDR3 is TGTGTCATCGGTTCCTACGAGCAGTACTTC. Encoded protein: CVIGSYEQYF.

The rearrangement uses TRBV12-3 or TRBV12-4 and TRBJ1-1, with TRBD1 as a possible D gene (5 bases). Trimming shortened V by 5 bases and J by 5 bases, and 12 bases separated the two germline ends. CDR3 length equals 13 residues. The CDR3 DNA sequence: TGTGCCAGCAGTCTACAGGAGCAAACTGAAGCTTTCTTT. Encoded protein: CASSLQEQTEAFF.

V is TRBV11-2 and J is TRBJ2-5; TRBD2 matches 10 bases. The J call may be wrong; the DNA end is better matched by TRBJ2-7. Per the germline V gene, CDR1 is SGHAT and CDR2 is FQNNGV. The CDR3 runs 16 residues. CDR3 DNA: TGTGCCAGCAGCTTAGCGTCAGCGGGGGGGACCTACGAGCAGTACTTC. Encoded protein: CASSLASAGGTYEQYF.

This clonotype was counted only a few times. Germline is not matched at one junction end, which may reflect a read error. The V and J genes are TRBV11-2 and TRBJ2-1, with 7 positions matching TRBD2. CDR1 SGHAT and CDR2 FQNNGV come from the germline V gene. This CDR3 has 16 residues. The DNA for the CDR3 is TGTGCCAGCAGCGCCGGGGGACTAATAAACTACGATGAGCAGTTCTTC. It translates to CASSAGGLINYDEQFF.

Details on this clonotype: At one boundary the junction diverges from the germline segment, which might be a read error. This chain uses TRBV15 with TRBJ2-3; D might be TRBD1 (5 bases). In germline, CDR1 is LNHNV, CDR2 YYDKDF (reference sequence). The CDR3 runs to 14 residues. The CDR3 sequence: CVTGNLKSGNTQYF. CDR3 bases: TGTGTCACCGGCAACCTAAAGTCAGGGAATACGCAGTATTTT.

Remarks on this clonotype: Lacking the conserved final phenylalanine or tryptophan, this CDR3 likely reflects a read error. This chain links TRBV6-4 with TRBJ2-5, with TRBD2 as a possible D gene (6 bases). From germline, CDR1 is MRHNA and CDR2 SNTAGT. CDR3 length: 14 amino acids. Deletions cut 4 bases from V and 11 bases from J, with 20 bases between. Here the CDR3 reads CASSGGFGGNEQYC. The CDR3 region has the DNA TGTGCCAGCAGTGGGGGGTTCGGCGGGAATGAGCAGTACTGC.

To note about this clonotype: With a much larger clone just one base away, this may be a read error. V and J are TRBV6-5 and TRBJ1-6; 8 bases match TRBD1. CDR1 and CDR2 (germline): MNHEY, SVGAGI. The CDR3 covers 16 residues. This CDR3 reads CASSYQGALNNSPPHF. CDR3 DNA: TGTGCCAGCAGTTACCAGGGGGCACTTAATAATTCACCCCCCCACTTT.

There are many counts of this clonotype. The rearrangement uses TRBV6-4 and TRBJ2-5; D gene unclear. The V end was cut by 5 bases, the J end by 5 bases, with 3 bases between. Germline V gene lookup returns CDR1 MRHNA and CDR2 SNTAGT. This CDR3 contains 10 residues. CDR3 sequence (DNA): TGTGCCAGCAGTCGGGAGACCCAGTACTTC. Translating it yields CASSRETQYF.

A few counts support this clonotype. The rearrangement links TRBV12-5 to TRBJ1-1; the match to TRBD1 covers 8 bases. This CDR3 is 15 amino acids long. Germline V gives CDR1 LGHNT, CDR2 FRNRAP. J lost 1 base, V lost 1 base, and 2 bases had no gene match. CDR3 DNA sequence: TGTGCTAGTGGTTTGGCACAGGGGGGGAACACTGAAGCTTTCTTT. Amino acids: CASGLAQGGNTEAFF.

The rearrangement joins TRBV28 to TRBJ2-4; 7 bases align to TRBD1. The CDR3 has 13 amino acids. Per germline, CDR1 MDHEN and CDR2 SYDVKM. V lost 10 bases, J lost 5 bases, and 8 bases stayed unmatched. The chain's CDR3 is CANPRQGQNIQYF. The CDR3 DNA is TGTGCCAACCCTAGACAGGGACAAAACATTCAGTACTTC.

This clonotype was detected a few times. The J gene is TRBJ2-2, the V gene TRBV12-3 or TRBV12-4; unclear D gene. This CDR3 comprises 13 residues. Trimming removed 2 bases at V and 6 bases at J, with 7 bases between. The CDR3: CASSLKDPGELFF. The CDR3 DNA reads TGTGCCAGCAGTTTAAAGGATCCCGGGGAGCTGTTTTTT.

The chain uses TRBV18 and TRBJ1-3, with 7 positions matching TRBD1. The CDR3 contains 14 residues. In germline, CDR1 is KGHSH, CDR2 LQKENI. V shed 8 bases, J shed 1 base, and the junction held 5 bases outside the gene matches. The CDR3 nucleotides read TGTGCCAGCACTTCGACAGGGTCTGGAAACACCATATATTTT. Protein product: CASTSTGSGNTIYF.

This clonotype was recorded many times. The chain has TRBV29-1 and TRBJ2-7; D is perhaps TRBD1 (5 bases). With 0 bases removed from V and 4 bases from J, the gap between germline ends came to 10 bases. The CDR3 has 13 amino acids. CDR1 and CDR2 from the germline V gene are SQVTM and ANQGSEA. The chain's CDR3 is CSVEDLQGYEQYF. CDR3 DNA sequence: TGCAGCGTTGAAGATCTTCAGGGATACGAGCAGTACTTC.

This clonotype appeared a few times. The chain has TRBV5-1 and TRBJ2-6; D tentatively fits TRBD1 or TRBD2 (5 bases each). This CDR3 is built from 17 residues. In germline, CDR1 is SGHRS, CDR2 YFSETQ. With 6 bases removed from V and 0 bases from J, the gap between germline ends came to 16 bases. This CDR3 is CASTGRGAGSGANVLTF. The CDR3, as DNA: TGCGCCAGCACCGGAAGGGGAGCTGGCTCTGGGGCCAACGTCCTGACTTTC.

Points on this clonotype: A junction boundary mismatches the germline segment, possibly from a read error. CDR3 sequence: CAGRGLAGSYEQYF. CDR3 sequence (DNA): TGTGCCGGCAGGGGACTAGCGGGATCATACGAGCAGTACTTC. The chain links TRBV2 to TRBJ2-5; 13 nucleotides line up with TRBD2. The end of the DNA fits TRBJ2-7 better, so the J call may be wrong. CDR3 length: 14 amino acids. Per germline, CDR1 SNHLY and CDR2 FYNNEI.

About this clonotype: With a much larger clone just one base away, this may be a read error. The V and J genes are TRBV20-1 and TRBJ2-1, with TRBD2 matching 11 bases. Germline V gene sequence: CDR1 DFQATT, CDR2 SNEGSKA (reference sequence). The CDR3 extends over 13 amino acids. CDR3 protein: CSTTSGSGYEQFF. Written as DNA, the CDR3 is TGCAGCACCACTAGCGGGAGTGGGTATGAGCAGTTCTTC.

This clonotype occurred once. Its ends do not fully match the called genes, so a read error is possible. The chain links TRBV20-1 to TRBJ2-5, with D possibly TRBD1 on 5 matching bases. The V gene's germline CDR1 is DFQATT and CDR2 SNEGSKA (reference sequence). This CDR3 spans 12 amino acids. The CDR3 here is CRARTGSTTQYF. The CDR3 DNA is TGCAGGGCTAGAACAGGTTCGACGACCCAGTACTTC.

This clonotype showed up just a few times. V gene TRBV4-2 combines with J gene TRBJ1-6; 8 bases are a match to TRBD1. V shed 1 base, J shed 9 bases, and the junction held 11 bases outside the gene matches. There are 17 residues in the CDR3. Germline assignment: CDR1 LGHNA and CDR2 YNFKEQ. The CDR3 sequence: CASSQVSPMTGVSPLHF. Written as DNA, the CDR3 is TGTGCCAGCAGCCAAGTCTCCCCGATGACAGGGGTTTCACCCCTCCACTTT.

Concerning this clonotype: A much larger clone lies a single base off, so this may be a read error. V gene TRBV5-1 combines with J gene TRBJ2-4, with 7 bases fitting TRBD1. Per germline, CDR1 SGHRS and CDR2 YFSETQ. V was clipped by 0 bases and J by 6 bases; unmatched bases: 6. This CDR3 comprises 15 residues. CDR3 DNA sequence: TGCGCCAGCAGCTTGGCGACAGGGTCCCGAAACATTCAGTACTTC. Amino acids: CASSLATGSRNIQYF.

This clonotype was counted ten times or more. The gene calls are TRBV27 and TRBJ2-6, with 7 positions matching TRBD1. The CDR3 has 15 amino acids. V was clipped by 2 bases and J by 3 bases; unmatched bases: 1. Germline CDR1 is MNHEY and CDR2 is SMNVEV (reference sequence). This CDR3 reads CASSLGTVGANVLTF. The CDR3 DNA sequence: TGTGCCAGCAGTTTAGGGACAGTTGGGGCCAACGTCCTGACTTTC.